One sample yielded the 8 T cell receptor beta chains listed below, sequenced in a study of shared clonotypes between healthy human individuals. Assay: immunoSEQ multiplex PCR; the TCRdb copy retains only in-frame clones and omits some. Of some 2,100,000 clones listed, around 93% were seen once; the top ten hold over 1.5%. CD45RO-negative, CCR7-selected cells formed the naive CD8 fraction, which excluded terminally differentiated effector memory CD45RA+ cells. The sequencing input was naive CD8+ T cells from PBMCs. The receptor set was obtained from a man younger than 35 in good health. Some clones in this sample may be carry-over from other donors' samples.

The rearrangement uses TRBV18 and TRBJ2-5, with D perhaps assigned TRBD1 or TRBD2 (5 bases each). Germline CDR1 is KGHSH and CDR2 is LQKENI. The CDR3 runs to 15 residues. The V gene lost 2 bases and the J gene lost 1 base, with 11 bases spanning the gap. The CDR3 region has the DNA TGTGCCAGCTCACCAATGAGGGACCGCCAAGAGACCCAGTACTTC. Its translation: CASSPMRDRQETQYF.

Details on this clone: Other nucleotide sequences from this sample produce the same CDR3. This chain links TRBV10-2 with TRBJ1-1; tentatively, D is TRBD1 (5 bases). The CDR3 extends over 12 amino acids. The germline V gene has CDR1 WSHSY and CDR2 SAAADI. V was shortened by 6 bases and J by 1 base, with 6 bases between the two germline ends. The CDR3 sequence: CASRDRNTEAFF. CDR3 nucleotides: TGCGCCAGCAGAGACAGGAACACTGAAGCTTTCTTT.

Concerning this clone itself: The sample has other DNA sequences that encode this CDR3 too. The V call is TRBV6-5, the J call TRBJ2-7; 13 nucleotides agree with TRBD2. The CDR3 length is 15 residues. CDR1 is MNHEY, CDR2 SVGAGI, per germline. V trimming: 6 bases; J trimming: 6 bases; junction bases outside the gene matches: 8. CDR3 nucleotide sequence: TGTGCCAGCAGCTCCGGACTAGCGGGAGTGGGCGAGCAGTACTTC. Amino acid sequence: CASSSGLAGVGEQYF.

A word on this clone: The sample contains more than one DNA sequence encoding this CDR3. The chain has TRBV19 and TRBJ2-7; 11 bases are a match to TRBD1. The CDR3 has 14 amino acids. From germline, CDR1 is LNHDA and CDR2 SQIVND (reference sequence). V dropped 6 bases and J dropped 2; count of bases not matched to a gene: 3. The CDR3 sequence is CASRGTGGPYEQYF. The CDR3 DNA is TGTGCCAGTAGGGGGACAGGGGGTCCCTACGAGCAGTACTTC.

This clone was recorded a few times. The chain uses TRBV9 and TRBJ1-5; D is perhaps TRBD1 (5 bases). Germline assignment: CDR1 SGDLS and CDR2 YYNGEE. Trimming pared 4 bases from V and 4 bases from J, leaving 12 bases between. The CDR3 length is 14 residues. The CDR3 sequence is CASSTGTENQPQHF. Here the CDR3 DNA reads TGTGCCAGCAGCACCGGGACGGAGAATCAGCCCCAGCATTTT.

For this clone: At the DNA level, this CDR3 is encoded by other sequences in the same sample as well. The chain's CDR3 is CASSSIGGLYNEQFF. Written as DNA, the CDR3 is TGTGCCAGCAGCTCAATAGGAGGACTTTACAATGAGCAGTTCTTC. This sequence joins TRBV7-3 and TRBJ2-1, with TRBD2 as a possible D gene (5 bases). Germline V gene data show CDR1 as SGHTA and CDR2 as FQGTGA. With 4 bases removed from V and 4 bases from J, the gap between germline ends came to 14 bases. The CDR3 contains 15 residues.

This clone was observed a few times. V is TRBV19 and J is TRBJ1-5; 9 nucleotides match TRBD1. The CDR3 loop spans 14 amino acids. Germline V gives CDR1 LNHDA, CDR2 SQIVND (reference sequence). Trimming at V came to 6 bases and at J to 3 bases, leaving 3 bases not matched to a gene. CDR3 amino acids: CASSGTGNNQPQHF. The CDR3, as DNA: TGTGCCAGTAGCGGGACAGGGAACAATCAGCCCCAGCATTTT.

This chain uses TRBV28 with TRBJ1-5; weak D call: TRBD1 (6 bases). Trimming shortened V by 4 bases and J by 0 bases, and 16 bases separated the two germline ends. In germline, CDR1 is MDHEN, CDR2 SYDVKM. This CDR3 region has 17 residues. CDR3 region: CASSSPVDRASNQPQHF. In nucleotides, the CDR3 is TGTGCCAGCAGTTCCCCAGTGGACAGAGCTAGCAATCAGCCCCAGCATTTT.